Listed below are T cell receptor beta chains from one sample, sequenced in a study of blood T cell repertoires in COVID-19. Here immunoSEQ multiplex PCR was the method, and the copy in TCRdb shows in-frame clones only, minus some. The sample has roughly 200,000 clones; about 87% are singletons. Sample: peripheral blood. These receptors were obtained from a man aged 70-80 years with acute or convalescent COVID-19. The CDR3 runs from the conserved cysteine through the conserved F or W. A D gene is named only where the DNA matches it firmly.

V gene	D gene	J gene	CDR3 protein
TRBV2	-	TRBJ2-2	CASSEAGGNTGELFF
TRBV19	-	TRBJ2-5	CASSRQVGETQYF
TRBV3-1/TRBV3-2	TRBD2	TRBJ2-1	CASSQWGLAGNEQFF
TRBV2	-	TRBJ2-7	CASRTSSYEQYF
TRBV6-5	-	TRBJ1-1	CASRRQENTEAFF
TRBV7-2	-	TRBJ2-3	CASSPRRAGPTQYF
TRBV25-1	TRBD1	TRBJ1-2	CASSGSPGQGFYGYTF
TRBV10-3	TRBD1	TRBJ1-1	CAISEGNRGLGNTEAFF
TRBV19	-	TRBJ2-2	CASSFLTAGELFF
TRBV7-2	TRBD1	TRBJ2-1	CASSSWTGSYNEQFF
TRBV19	TRBD2	TRBJ2-5	CASSSSGSETQYF
TRBV5-4	-	TRBJ2-2	CASSLARGDTGELFF
TRBV14	-	TRBJ2-3	CASSQESFRDTDTQYF
TRBV2	-	TRBJ2-3	CASSRLQVSDTQYF
TRBV5-1	TRBD2	TRBJ2-1	CASSLYRLAGGGNEQFF
TRBV2	-	TRBJ1-5	CASRDQGGQPQHF
TRBV27	-	TRBJ2-1	CASSLRADSSYNEQFF
TRBV5-1	-	TRBJ1-6	CASSLRGSSYNSPLHF
TRBV30	TRBD2	TRBJ2-5	CAWSTGLPTQYF
TRBV7-6	TRBD1	TRBJ2-3	CASRQPGQGTDTQYF
TRBV9	TRBD1	TRBJ2-3	CASSLGQRTDTQYF
TRBV7-9	TRBD1	TRBJ1-4	CASSLPLQGPADEKLFF
TRBV6-6	TRBD1	TRBJ2-5	CASSRPTGDGTQYF
TRBV5-1	-	TRBJ2-5	CASSQGLVAALQETQYF
TRBV5-4	TRBD2	TRBJ2-3	CASRGQTSGRLDTQYF
TRBV5-1	-	TRBJ1-2	CASSLGQGFSSYTF
TRBV19	TRBD2	TRBJ2-1	CASSRASGSYNEQFF